The 12 T cell receptor beta chains below were found in one sample sequenced in a study of blood T cell repertoires in COVID-19. Profiling relied on immunoSEQ multiplex PCR, and the TCRdb table lists in-frame clones only, not all of them. The table has approximately 94,000 clones, about 90% seen once. The sample was peripheral blood. Every receptor here comes from a woman aged 70-85 years with acute or convalescent COVID-19.

This sequence joins TRBV5-1 and TRBJ2-7; TRBD2 agrees at 10 bases. The CDR3 covers 15 residues. Unmatched junction bases numbered 8, after V lost 1 base and J lost 7 bases. Germline-derived CDR1 and CDR2 are SGHRS and YFSETQ. The chain's CDR3 is CASSLPLAGAVEQYF. The CDR3 region has the DNA TGCGCCAGCAGCTTGCCCCTAGCGGGAGCTGTAGAGCAGTACTTC. The whole variable domain, remainder taken from reference TRBV5-1 and TRBJ2-7, is KAGVTQTPRYLIKTRGQQVTLSCSPISGHRSVSWYQQTPGQGLQFLFEYFSETQRNKGNFPGRFSGRQFSNSRSEMNVSTLELGDSALYLCASSLPLAGAVEQYFGPGTRLTVT.

The chain combines TRBV19 with TRBJ2-2; D is possibly TRBD2 (6 bases). CDR3 length: 15 residues. V lost 1 base and J lost 4, with 10 bases in between. Germline lookup yields CDR1 LNHDA and CDR2 SQIVND (reference sequence). The CDR3 nucleotides are TGTGCCAGTAGTATAGCGGGAGTTGGCACCGGGGAGCTGTTTTTT. As protein: CASSIAGVGTGELFF.

The chain recombines TRBV3-1 (or the pseudogene TRBV3-2) with TRBJ1-1, with a possible D match to TRBD1 (5 bases). Germline CDR1 and CDR2: LGHDT and YNNKEL (reference sequence). This CDR3 has 14 amino acids. Trimming removed 3 bases from V and 4 bases from J, with 12 bases in between. CDR3: CASSHQGHGTEAFF. Written as DNA, the CDR3 is TGTGCCAGCAGCCACCAGGGCCATGGCACTGAAGCTTTCTTT.

V gene TRBV4-1 combines with J gene TRBJ2-1; D is possibly TRBD2 (5 bases). Trimming removed 0 bases from V and 8 bases from J, with 26 bases in between. CDR3 length: 19 amino acids. Germline V gives CDR1 MGHRA, CDR2 YSYEKL. CDR3 bases: TGCGCCAGCAGCCAAGATGCGGGCTCTAACCTAAGGTCTAGGGATGAGCAGTTCTTC. Its translation: CASSQDAGSNLRSRDEQFF.

The V call is TRBV9, the J call TRBJ2-3; weak D call: TRBD2 (6 bases). Germline V gene data show CDR1 as SGDLS and CDR2 as YYNGEE. V lost 4 bases, J lost 4 bases, and 13 bases lay in between. The CDR3 runs 14 residues. In DNA form, the CDR3 reads TGTGCCAGCAGCATACGACTAGACGCAGATACGCAGTATTTT. This encodes CASSIRLDADTQYF.

The chain is built from TRBV2 and TRBJ2-7; 7 bases agree with TRBD1. Trimming removed 4 bases from V and 2 bases from J; junction bases left unmatched: 2. This CDR3 comprises 13 residues. CDR1 SNHLY and CDR2 FYNNEI come from the germline V gene. CDR3 coding DNA: TGTGCCAGCAGTGGACAGGGAGCCTACGAGCAGTACTTC. Residues: CASSGQGAYEQYF. The full variable domain, completed using reference TRBV2 and TRBJ2-7, is EPEVTQTPSHQVTQMGQEVILRCVPISNHLYFYWYRQILGQKVEFLVSFYNNEISEKSEIFDDQFSVERPDGSNFTLKIRSTKLEDSAMYFCASSGQGAYEQYFGPGTRLTVT.

This chain links TRBV18 with TRBJ1-1; TRBD1 might be the D (5 bases). CDR1 is KGHSH and CDR2 is LQKENI in the germline V gene. The length of the CDR3 is 12 residues. V lost 3 bases and J 11 bases, leaving 13 bases between the germline ends. The chain's CDR3 is CASSPTGLDAFF. CDR3 in DNA: TGTGCCAGCTCACCGACGGGACTCGATGCTTTCTTT.

The chain joins TRBV10-1 to TRBJ2-2, with TRBD2 matching 8 bases. This CDR3 spans 17 amino acids. With V trimmed by 2 bases and J by 4 bases, 9 bases remained unmatched. The germline CDR1 and CDR2 sequences are WNHNN and SYGVQD (reference sequence). The CDR3 is CASSEGGGRRFTGELFF. The CDR3 DNA sequence: TGCGCCAGCAGTGAGGGGGGCGGGAGGAGGTTCACCGGGGAGCTGTTTTTT.

The V call is TRBV27, the J call TRBJ2-2; 15 bases agree with TRBD2. V trimming: 7 bases; J trimming: 3 bases; junction bases outside the gene matches: 9. CDR3 length: 18 amino acids. Germline V gives CDR1 MNHEY, CDR2 SMNVEV (reference sequence). The CDR3: CASTTGRTSGRDTGELFF. CDR3 DNA sequence: TGTGCCAGCACCACGGGCCGGACTAGCGGGAGGGACACCGGGGAGCTGTTTTTT.

In nucleotides, the CDR3 is TGTGCCAGCAGTTCGACAGGGGGCGATCAGCCCCAGCATTTT. It is translated as CASSSTGGDQPQHF. V and J are TRBV6-5 and TRBJ1-5; 10 bases agree with TRBD1. Trimming removed 4 bases from V and 5 bases from J; junction bases left unmatched: 2. The CDR3 is 14 amino acids. Germline V CDR1 and CDR2: MNHEY, SVGAGI.

The CDR3 is CASFTGSSYEQYF. CDR3 in DNA: TGTGCCAGCTTTACCGGTAGCTCCTACGAGCAGTACTTC. This chain links TRBV2 with TRBJ2-7; D remains unclear. The V end was cut by 8 bases, the J end by 0 bases, with 11 bases between. From germline, CDR1 is SNHLY and CDR2 FYNNEI. This CDR3 is built from 13 residues.

The CDR3 DNA sequence: TGTGCCAGCAGCCCGTTCATCGGGACAGGGACGGGGGAAAAACTGTTTTTT. Its protein product is CASSPFIGTGTGEKLFF. The chain employs TRBV3-1 (or the pseudogene TRBV3-2) and TRBJ1-4; 9 bases line up with TRBD1. The V segment lost 4 bases and the J segment 8 bases; nucleotides outside the gene matches: 14. CDR3 length equals 17 residues. Germline assignment: CDR1 LGHDT and CDR2 YNNKEL (reference sequence).